This passage covers 15 T cell receptor beta chains from one sample sequenced in a study of T-cell reconstitution after alpha-beta-depleted transplantation in children. Construction of the TCRbeta library involved unique molecular identifiers. MiXCR, run by TCRdb on the PCR reads, gives a single entry per CDR3 protein. The sample includes 490,000 or so distinct CDR3 sequences, around 13% of them seen just once. Sequenced here: PBMCs from the stem cell graft donor, sampled from the stem cell graft. All receptors come from a human donor who donated a stem cell graft to a child with combined immunodeficiency.

V usage is TRBV11-2 and J usage is TRBJ2-1, with 10 bases fitting TRBD2. The V and J ends lost 5 bases and 7 bases, in that order; junction bases with no gene match: 11. CDR3 size: 16 residues. Looked up from germline, CDR1 is SGHAT and CDR2 is FQNNGV. CDR3 sequence: CASSRGQALAGNEQFF. CDR3 sequence (DNA): TGTGCCAGCAGCCGAGGACAGGCACTAGCGGGGAATGAGCAGTTCTTC.

Many counts were recorded for this clonotype. This chain joins TRBV20-1 and TRBJ2-3; no clear D. The V gene's germline CDR1 is DFQATT and CDR2 SNEGSKA (reference sequence). Trimming shortened V by 1 base and J by 6 bases, and 20 bases separated the two germline ends. The CDR3 runs 16 residues. CDR3 DNA: TGCAGTGCTAGAGCAAAACGGCTTTCCCCGTCCGATACGCAGTATTTT. It codes for CSARAKRLSPSDTQYF.

The chain recombines TRBV5-1 with TRBJ2-2; D unresolved. Trimming removed 1 base at V and 1 base at J, with 8 bases between. In germline, CDR1 is SGHRS, CDR2 YFSETQ. The CDR3 is 15 amino acids. The CDR3, as DNA: TGCGCCAGCAGCTTGTCTCCCCAGAACACCGGGGAGCTGTTTTTT. Translated, it gives CASSLSPQNTGELFF. The whole variable domain, filled in from reference TRBV5-1 and TRBJ2-2, reads KAGVTQTPRYLIKTRGQQVTLSCSPISGHRSVSWYQQTPGQGLQFLFEYFSETQRNKGNFPGRFSGRQFSNSRSEMNVSTLELGDSALYLCASSLSPQNTGELFFGEGSRLTVL.

This chain uses TRBV2 with TRBJ2-3; TRBD2 is a possible D gene (6 bases). The CDR3 is 13 amino acids. Germline CDR1 SNHLY, CDR2 FYNNEI. Trimming left V 11 bases short and J 1 base short, with 13 bases between. Written as DNA, the CDR3 is TGTGCCGACGGAGGGCCCGGCACAGATACGCAGTATTTT. Translation: CADGGPGTDTQYF.

Here the CDR3 DNA reads TGTGCCTGGAGTGTCCGACAGAGGAGCTACAATGAGCAGTTCTTC. As protein: CAWSVRQRSYNEQFF. The J gene is TRBJ2-1, the V gene TRBV30, with a tentative D call TRBD1 (5 bases). Germline V gene data show CDR1 as GTSNPN and CDR2 as SVGIG (reference sequence). V lost 0 bases, J lost 3 bases, and 12 bases lay in between. The CDR3 runs 15 residues.

This chain links TRBV6-5 with TRBJ2-1, with 7 positions matching TRBD2. CDR1 MNHEY and CDR2 SVGAGI come from the germline V gene. The V and J ends lost 1 base and 9 bases, in that order; junction bases with no gene match: 12. This CDR3 comprises 16 residues. CDR3 bases: TGTGCCAGCAGTTACTGGGAGGGGACTCGTTCGTCTGAGCAGTTCTTC. It yields the protein CASSYWEGTRSSEQFF.

V is TRBV12-3 or TRBV12-4 and J is TRBJ2-1; TRBD2 agrees at 10 bases. J gave up 8 bases and V 3 bases, and 7 bases lay outside the gene matches. There are 15 residues in the CDR3. The CDR3 DNA follows: TGTGCCAGCAGTTTCGAGCGGGGGGGCCTCGATGAGCAGTTCTTC. Translation: CASSFERGGLDEQFF.

Ten or more counts support this clonotype. CDR3 sequence: CASGTTRDSFQTQYF. CDR3 bases: TGTGCCAGCGGAACGACCCGGGACTCCTTCCAGACCCAGTACTTC. V usage is TRBV12-3 or TRBV12-4 and J usage is TRBJ2-5, with D maybe TRBD2 (6 bases). V was trimmed by 8 bases and J by 6 bases, leaving 22 bases between them. The CDR3 runs 15 residues.

The chain links TRBV29-1 to TRBJ2-7, with 7 positions matching TRBD2. CDR3 length: 14 residues. V dropped 5 bases and J dropped 0; count of bases not matched to a gene: 7. Germline values: CDR1 SQVTM, CDR2 ANQGSEA. In nucleotides, the CDR3 is TGCAGCGTTCATGGGGGAGGGAGCTCCTACGAGCAGTACTTC. As protein: CSVHGGGSSYEQYF.

About this clonotype: This could be a read error, since a much larger clone is one nucleotide away. The J gene is TRBJ2-1, the V gene TRBV23-1; 7 bases line up with TRBD2. TRBV23-1 is recorded as an ORF, its role being uncertain. The CDR3 sequence is 15 residues long. V lost 7 bases to trimming and J lost 2 bases; unmatched junction nucleotides: 8. The CDR3 loop is CASIEGREPYNEQFF. The DNA of the CDR3 is TGCGCCAGCATCGAAGGGAGGGAACCCTACAATGAGCAGTTCTTC.

The gene calls are TRBV12-3 or TRBV12-4 and TRBJ1-1; no reliable D call. This CDR3 is 14 amino acids long. With 5 bases removed from V and 0 bases from J, the gap between germline ends came to 10 bases. The CDR3 DNA reads TGTGCCAGCAGTCCATCATTTATGAACACTGAAGCTTTCTTT. Amino acid sequence: CASSPSFMNTEAFF.

This clonotype was observed a handful of times. The gene calls are TRBV4-3 and TRBJ2-7, with D unresolved. V was cut by 0 bases and J by 0 bases, with 12 bases left in between. The CDR3 sequence is 16 residues long. Germline assignment: CDR1 LGHNA and CDR2 YSLEER. CDR3 bases: TGCGCCAGCAGCCAAGACGACGCGGAACCCTCCTACGAGCAGTACTTC. Its protein is CASSQDDAEPSYEQYF.

In its sample, this clonotype was seen many times. V is TRBV20-1 and J is TRBJ2-1, with TRBD2 matching over 11 bases. The CDR3 extends over 14 amino acids. J was trimmed by 9 bases and V by 8 bases; bases with no gene match: 12. Germline CDR1 is DFQATT and CDR2 is SNEGSKA (reference sequence). The CDR3 reads CSSQVTSGSREQFF. For the CDR3, the DNA is TGCAGTTCGCAGGTTACTAGCGGGAGTCGTGAGCAGTTCTTC.

The chain has TRBV5-1 and TRBJ2-3; D gene uncertain. Germline V CDR1 and CDR2: SGHRS, YFSETQ. CDR3 size: 15 residues. Trimming removed 3 bases at V and 1 base at J, with 12 bases between. The CDR3 coding sequence is TGCGCCAGCAGCTCGGAGCCATCACGCACAGATACGCAGTATTTT. Its translation: CASSSEPSRTDTQYF.

This clonotype was seen ten or more times. Here the CDR3 DNA reads TGTGCCAGCAGCGTAGTCGGACAGAACACTGAAGCTTTCTTT. Translated: CASSVVGQNTEAFF. The V call is TRBV9, the J call TRBJ1-1; D possibly corresponds to TRBD1 (5 bases). Trimming removed 0 bases from V and 1 base from J, with 7 bases in between. The CDR3 contains 14 residues. Germline CDR1 reads SGDLS; CDR2 reads YYNGEE.